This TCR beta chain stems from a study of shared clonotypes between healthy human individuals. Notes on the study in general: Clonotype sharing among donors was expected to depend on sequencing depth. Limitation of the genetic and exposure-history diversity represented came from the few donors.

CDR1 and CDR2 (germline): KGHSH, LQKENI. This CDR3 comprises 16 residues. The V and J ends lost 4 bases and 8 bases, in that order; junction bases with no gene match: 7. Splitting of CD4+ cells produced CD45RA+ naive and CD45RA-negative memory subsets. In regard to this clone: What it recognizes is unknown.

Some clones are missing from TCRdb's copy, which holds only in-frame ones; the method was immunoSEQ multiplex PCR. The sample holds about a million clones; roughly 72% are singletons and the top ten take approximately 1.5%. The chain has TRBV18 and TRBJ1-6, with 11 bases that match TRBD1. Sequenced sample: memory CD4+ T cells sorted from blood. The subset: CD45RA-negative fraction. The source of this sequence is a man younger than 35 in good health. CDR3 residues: CASSQDRGPHYSPLHF. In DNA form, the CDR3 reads TGTGCCAGCTCACAGGACAGGGGGCCTCACTATTCACCCCTCCACTTT.